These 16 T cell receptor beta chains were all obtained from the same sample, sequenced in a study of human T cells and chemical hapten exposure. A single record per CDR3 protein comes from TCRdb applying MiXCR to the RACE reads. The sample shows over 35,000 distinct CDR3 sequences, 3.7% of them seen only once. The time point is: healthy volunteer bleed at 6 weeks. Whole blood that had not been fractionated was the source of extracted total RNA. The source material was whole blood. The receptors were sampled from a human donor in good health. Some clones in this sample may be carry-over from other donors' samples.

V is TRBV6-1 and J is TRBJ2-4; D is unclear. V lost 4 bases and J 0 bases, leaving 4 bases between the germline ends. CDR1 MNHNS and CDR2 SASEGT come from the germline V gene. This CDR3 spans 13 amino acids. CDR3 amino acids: CASSAVAKNIQYF. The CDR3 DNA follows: TGTGCCAGCAGTGCCGTAGCCAAAAACATTCAGTACTTC.

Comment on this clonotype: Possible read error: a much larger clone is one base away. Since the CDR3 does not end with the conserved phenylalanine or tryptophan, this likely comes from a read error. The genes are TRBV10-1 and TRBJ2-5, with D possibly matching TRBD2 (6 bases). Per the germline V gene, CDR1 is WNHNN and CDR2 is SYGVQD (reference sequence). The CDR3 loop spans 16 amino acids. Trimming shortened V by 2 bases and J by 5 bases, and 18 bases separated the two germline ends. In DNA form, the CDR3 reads TGCGCCAGCAGTGAGCGAAAGGGACTGACGATGGAGACCCAGTACCTC. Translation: CASSERKGLTMETQYL.

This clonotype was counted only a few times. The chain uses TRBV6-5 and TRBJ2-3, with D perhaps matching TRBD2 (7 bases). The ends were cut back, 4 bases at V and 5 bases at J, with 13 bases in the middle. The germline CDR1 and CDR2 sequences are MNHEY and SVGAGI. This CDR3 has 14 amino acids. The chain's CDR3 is CASSFRGALDTQYF. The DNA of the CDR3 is TGTGCCAGCAGTTTTCGGGGGGCATTAGATACGCAGTATTTT.

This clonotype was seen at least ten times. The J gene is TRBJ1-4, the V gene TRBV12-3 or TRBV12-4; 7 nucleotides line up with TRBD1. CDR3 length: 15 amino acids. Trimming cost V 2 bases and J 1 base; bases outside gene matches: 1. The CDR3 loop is CASSLRQGTNEKLFF. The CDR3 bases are TGTGCCAGCAGTTTACGACAGGGAACTAATGAAAAACTGTTTTTT.

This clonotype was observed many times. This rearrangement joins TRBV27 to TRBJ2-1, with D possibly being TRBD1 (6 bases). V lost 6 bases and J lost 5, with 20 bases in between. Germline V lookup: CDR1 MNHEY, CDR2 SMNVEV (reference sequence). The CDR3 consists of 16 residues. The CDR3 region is CASRPLNRVRDNEQFF. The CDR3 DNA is TGTGCCAGCAGACCTCTAAACAGGGTCAGGGACAATGAGCAGTTCTTC.

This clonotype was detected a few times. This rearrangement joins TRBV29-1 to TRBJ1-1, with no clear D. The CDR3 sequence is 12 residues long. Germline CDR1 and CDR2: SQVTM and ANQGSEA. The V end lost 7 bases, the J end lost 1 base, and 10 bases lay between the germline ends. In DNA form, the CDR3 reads TGCAGCGGTTCGGCATGGAACACTGAAGCTTTCTTT. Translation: CSGSAWNTEAFF.

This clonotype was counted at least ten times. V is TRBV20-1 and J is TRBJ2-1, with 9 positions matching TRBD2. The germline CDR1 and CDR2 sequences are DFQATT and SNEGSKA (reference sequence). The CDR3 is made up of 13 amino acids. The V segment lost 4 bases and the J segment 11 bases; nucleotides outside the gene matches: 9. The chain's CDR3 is CSATGTSTLQQFF. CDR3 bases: TGCAGTGCTACCGGGACTAGCACCCTCCAGCAGTTCTTC.

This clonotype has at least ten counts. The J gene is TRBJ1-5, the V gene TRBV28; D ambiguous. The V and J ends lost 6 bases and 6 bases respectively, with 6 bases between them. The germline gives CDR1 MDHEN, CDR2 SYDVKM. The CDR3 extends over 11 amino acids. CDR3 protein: CASSLGQPQHF. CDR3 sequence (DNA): TGTGCCAGCAGCTTGGGTCAGCCCCAGCATTTT.

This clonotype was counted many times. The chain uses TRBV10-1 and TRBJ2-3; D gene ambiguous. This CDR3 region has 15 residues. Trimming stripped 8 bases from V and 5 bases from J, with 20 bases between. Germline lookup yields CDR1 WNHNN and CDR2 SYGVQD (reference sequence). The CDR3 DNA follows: TGCGCCAGCGGTCCGGTCCCCGGGCGTCGAGATACGCAGTATTTT. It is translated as CASGPVPGRRDTQYF.

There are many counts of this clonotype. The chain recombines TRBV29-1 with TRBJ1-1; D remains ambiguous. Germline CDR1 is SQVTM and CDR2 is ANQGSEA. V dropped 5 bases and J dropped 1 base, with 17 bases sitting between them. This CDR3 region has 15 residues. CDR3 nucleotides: TGCAGCGTTTTCAAGGTGGGCAGCCGGAACACTGAAGCTTTCTTT. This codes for CSVFKVGSRNTEAFF.

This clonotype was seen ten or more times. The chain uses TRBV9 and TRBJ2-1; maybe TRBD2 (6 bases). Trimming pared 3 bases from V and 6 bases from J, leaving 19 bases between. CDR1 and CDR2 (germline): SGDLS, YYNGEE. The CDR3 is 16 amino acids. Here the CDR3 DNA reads TGTGCCAGCAGCGCAGTGCGTTTCGGGAGTGTCAATGAGCAGTTCTTC. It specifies CASSAVRFGSVNEQFF.

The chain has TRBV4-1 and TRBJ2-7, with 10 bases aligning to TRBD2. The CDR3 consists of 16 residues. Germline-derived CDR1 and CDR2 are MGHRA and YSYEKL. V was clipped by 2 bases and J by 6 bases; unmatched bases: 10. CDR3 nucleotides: TGCGCCAGCAGCCAACTAAGGGTGGTAGCGGGAGGCGAGCAGTACTTC. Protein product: CASSQLRVVAGGEQYF.

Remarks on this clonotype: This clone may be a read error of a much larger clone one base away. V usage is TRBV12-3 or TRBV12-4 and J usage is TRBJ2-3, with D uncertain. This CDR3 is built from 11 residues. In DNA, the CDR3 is TGTGCCAGCCGCCGTACAGTTACGCAGTATTTT. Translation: CASRRTVTQYF.

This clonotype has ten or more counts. CDR3 sequence: CSTGTSRNEQFF. DNA of the CDR3: TGCAGCACCGGGACTAGCCGCAATGAGCAGTTCTTC. The chain joins TRBV29-1 to TRBJ2-1, with 9 bases lining up with TRBD2. J gave up 6 bases and V 8 bases, and 5 bases lay outside the gene matches. The CDR3 length is 12 residues. CDR1 is SQVTM, CDR2 ANQGSEA, per germline.

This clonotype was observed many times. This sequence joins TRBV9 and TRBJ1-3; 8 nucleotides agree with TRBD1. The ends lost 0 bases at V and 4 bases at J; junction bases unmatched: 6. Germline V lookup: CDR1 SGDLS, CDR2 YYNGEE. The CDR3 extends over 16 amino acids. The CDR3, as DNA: TGTGCCAGCAGCGTAGGGGGACAGGCCTACGGAAACACCATATATTTT. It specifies CASSVGGQAYGNTIYF.

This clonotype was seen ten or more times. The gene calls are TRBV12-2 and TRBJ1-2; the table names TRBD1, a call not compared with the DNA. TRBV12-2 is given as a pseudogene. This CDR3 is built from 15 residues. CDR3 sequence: CASRYRLDSLRGYTF. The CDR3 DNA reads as TGTGCAAGTCGCTACCGCCTTGACAGTCTCCGGGGCTACACCTTC.